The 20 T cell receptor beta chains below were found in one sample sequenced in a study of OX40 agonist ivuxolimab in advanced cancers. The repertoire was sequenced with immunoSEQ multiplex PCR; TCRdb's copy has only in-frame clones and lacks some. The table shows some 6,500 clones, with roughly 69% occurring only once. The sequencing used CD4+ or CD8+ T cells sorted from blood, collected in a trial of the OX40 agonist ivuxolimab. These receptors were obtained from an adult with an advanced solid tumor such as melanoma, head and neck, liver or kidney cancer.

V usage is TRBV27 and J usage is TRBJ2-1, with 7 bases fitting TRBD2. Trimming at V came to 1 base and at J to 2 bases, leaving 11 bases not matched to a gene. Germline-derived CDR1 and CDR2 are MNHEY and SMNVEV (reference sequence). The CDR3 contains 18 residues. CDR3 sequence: CASSLYGAGVRTYNEQFF. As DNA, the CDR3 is TGTGCCAGCAGTTTATACGGCGCGGGAGTTAGGACCTACAATGAGCAGTTCTTC.

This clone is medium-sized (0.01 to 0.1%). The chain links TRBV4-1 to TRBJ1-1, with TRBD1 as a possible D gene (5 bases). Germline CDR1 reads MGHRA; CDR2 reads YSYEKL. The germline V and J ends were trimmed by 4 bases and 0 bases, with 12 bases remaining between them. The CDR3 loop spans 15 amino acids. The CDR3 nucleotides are TGCGCCAGCAGCCCCCGGACAATCATGAACACTGAAGCTTTCTTT. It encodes CASSPRTIMNTEAFF.

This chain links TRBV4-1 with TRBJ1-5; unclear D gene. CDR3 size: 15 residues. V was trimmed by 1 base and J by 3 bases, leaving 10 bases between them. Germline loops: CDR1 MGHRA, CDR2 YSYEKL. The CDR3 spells CASSQGGGPNQPQHF. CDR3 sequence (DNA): TGCGCCAGCAGCCAAGGGGGAGGGCCCAATCAGCCCCAGCATTTT.

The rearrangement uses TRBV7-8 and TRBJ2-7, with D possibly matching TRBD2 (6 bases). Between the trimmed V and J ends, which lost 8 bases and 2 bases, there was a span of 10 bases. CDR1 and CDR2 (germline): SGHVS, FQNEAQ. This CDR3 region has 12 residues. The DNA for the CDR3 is TGTGCCAGCGGCCTAGCGCCCTACGAGCAGTACTTC. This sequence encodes CASGLAPYEQYF.

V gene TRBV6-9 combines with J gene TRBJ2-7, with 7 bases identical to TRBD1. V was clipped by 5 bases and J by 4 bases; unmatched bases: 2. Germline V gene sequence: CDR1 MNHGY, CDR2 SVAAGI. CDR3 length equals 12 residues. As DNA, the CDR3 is TGTGCCAGCAGTCCCAGGGGGTACGAGCAGTACTTC. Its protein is CASSPRGYEQYF.

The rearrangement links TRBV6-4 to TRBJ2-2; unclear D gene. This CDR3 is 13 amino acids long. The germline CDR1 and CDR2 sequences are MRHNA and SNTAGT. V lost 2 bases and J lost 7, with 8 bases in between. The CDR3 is CASSDRVDGELFF. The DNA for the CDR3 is TGTGCCAGCAGTGACAGGGTGGACGGGGAGCTGTTTTTT.

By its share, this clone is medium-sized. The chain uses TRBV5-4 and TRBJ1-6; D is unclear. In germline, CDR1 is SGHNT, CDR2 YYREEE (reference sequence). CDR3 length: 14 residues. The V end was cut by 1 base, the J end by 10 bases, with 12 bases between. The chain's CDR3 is CASSLSVAESPLHF. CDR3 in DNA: TGTGCCAGCAGCTTGTCGGTTGCCGAATCACCCCTCCACTTT.

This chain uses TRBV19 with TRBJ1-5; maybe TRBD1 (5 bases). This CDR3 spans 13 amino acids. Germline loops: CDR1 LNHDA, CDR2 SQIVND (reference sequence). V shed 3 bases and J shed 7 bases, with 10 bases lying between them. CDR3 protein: CASSMQGTQPQHF. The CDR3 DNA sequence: TGTGCCAGTAGTATGCAGGGAACGCAGCCCCAGCATTTT.

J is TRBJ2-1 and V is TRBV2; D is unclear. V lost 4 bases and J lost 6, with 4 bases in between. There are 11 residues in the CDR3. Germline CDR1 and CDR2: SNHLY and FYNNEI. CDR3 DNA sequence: TGTGCCAGCAGTGTTAGCAATGAGCAGTTCTTC. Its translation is CASSVSNEQFF.

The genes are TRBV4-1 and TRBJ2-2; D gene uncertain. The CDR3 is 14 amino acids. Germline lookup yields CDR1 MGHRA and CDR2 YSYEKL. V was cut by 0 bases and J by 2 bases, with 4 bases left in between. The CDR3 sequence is CASSQELNTGELFF. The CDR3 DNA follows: TGCGCCAGCAGCCAAGAACTCAACACCGGGGAGCTGTTTTTT.

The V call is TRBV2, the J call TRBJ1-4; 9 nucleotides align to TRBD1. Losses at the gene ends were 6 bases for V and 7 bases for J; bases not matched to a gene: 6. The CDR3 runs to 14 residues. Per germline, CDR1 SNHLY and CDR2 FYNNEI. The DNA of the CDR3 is TGTGCCAGCAGGGTGGGACAGGGAGGTGAAAAACTGTTTTTT. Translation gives CASRVGQGGEKLFF.

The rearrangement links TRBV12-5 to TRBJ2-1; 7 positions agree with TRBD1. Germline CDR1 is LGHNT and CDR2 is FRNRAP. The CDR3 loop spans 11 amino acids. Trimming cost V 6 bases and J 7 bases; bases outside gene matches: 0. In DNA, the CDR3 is TGTGCTAGTGGACAGGGGAATGAGCAGTTCTTC. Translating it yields CASGQGNEQFF.

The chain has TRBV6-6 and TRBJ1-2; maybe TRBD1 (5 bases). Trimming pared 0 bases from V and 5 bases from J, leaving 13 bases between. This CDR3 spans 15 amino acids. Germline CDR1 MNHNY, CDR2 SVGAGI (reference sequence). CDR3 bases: TGTGCCAGCAGTTACTCGAGGGGAGTGGGATATGGCTACACCTTC. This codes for CASSYSRGVGYGYTF.

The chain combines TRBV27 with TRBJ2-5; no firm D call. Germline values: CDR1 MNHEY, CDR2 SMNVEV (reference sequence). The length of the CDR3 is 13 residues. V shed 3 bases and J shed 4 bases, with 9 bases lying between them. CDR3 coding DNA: TGTGCCAGCAGTTTCGAGCGCGGAGAGACCCAGTACTTC. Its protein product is CASSFERGETQYF.

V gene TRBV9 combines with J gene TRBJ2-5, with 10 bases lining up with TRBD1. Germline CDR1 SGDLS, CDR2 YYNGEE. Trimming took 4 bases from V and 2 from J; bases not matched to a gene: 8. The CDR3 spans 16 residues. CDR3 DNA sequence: TGTGCCAGCAGCTTCCGGGACAGGGGCTGTCAAGAGACCCAGTACTTC. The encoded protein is CASSFRDRGCQETQYF.

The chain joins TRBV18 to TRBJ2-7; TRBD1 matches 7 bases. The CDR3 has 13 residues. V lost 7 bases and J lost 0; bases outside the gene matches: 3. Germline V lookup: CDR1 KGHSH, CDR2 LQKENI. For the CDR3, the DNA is TGTGCCAGCTTCGGGACAGACTCCTACGAGCAGTACTTC. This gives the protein CASFGTDSYEQYF.

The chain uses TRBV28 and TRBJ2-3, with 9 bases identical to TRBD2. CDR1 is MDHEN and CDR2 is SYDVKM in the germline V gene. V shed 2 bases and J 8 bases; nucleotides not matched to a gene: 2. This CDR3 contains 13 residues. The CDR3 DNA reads TGTGCCAGCAGTTTACTAGCGGGGTCTACGCAGTATTTT. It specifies CASSLLAGSTQYF.

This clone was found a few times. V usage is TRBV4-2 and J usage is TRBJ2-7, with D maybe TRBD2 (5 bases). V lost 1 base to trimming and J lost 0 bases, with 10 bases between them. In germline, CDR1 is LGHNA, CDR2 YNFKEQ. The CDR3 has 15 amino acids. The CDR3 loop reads CASSQGTGSSYEQYF. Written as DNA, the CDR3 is TGTGCCAGCAGCCAAGGGACGGGGAGCTCCTACGAGCAGTACTTC.

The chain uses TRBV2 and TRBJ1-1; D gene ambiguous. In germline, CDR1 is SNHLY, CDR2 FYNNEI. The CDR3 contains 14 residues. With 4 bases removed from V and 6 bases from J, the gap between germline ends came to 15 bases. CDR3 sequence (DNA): TGTGCCAGCAGTGCCTCCAGTTCTTGGGCTGAAGCTTTCTTT. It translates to CASSASSSWAEAFF.

The CDR3 spells CASRPMTGDQPQHF. CDR3 in DNA: TGTGCCAGCAGACCAATGACCGGAGATCAGCCCCAGCATTTT. This chain uses TRBV27 with TRBJ1-5; D unclear. The V end was cut by 6 bases, the J end by 5 bases, with 14 bases between. Looked up from germline, CDR1 is MNHEY and CDR2 is SMNVEV (reference sequence). The CDR3 sequence is 14 residues long.